This TCR beta chain derives from a study of cytomegalovirus exposure and HLA in healthy donors. The CDR3 extends over 15 amino acids. With 5 bases clipped from V and 2 bases from J, the junction kept 6 bases outside the gene matches. Germline CDR1 SSHAT, CDR2 FNYEAQ (reference sequence). Both 60 Vbeta primers and 13 Jbeta primers went into the PCR. The repertoire was sequenced with immunoSEQ multiplex PCR; TCRdb's copy has only in-frame clones and lacks some. The sample has 130,000 to 150,000 clones; 84% are singletons. This chain joins TRBV7-7 and TRBJ2-1; 7 positions agree with TRBD2. The sequencing input was PBMCs. The sequence was obtained from a boy aged 2 to 10 in good health and CMV-seronegative. The CDR3 DNA follows: TGTGCCAGCAGCCCCGCTAGCGGCGCCTACAATGAGCAGTTCTTC. Translating gives CASSPASGAYNEQFF.